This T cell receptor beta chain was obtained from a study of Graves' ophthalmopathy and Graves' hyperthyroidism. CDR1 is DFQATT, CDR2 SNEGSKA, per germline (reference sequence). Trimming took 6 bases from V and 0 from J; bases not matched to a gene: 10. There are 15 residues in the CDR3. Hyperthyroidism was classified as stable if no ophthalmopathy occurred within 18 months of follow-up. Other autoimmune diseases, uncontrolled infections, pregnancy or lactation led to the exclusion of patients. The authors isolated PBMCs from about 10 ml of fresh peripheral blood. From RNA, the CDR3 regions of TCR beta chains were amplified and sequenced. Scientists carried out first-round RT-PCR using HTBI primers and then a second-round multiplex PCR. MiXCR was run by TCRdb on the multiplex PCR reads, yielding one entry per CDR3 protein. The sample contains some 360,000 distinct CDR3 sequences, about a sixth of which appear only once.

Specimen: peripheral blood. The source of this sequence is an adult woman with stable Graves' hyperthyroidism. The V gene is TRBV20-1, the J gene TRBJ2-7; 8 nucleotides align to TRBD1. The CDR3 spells CSAAIQGASSYEQYF. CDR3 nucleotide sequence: TGCAGTGCCGCGATTCAGGGGGCGTCCTCCTACGAGCAGTACTTC.